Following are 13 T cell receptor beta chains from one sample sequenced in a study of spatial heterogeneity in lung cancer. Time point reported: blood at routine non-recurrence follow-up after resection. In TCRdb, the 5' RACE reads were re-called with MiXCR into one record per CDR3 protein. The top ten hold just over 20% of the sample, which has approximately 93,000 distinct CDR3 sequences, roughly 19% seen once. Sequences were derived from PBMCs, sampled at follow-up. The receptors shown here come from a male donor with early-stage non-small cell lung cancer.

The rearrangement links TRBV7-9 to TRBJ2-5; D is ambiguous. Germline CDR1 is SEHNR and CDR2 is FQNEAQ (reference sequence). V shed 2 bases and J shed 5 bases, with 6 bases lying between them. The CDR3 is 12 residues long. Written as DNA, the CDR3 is TGTGCCAGCAGCTTATCTGTTGAGACCCAGTACTTC. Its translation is CASSLSVETQYF.

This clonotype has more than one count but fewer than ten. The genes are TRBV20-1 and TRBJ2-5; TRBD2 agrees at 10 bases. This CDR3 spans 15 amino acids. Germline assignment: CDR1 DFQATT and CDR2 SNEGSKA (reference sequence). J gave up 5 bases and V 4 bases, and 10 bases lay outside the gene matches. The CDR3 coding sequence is TGCAGTGCTATTATAAGCGGGAGGGCCGATGAGACCCAGTACTTC. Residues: CSAIISGRADETQYF.

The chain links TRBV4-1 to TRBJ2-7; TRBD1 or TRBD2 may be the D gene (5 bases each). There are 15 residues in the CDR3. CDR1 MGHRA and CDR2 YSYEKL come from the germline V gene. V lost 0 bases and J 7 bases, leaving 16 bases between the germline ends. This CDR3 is CASSQDPGTEGEQYV. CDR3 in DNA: TGCGCCAGCAGCCAAGATCCAGGGACGGAAGGGGAGCAGTACGTC.

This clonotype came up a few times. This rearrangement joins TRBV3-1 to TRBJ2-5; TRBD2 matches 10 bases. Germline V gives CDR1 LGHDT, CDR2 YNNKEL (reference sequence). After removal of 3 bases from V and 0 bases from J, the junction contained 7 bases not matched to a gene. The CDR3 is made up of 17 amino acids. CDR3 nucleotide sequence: TGTGCCAGCAGCCACAGCCCCCTAGCGGGAGACCAAGAGACCCAGTACTTC. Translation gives CASSHSPLAGDQETQYF.

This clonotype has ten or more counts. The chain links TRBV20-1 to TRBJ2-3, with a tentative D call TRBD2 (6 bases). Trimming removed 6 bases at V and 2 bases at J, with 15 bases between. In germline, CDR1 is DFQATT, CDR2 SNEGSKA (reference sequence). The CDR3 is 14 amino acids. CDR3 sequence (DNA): TGCAGTGCCCCCCTCCGGGAGCCCACAGATACGCAGTATTTT. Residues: CSAPLREPTDTQYF.

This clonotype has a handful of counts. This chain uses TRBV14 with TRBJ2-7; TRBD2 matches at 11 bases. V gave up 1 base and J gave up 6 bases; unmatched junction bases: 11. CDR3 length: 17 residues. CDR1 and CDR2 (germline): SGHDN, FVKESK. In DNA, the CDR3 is TGTGCCAGCAGCCAAGCTGTACTAGCGGGAGTGGGCGGCGAGCAGTACTTC. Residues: CASSQAVLAGVGGEQYF.

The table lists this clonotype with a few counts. The CDR3 nucleotides are TGTGCCAGTAATTCTTTTACAGGGAATAATCAGCCCCAGCATTTT. Amino acids: CASNSFTGNNQPQHF. V usage is TRBV19 and J usage is TRBJ1-5; tentatively, D is TRBD1 (6 bases). CDR3 length: 15 residues. Per the germline V gene, CDR1 is LNHDA and CDR2 is SQIVND (reference sequence). V was trimmed by 7 bases and J by 4 bases, leaving 17 bases between them.

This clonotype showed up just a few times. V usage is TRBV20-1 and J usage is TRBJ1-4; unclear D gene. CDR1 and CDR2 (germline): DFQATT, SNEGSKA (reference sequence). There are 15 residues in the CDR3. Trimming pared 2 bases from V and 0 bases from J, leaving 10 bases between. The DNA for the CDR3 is TGCAGTGCTAGATCATCTAGAGCAACTAATGAAAAACTGTTTTTT. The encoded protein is CSARSSRATNEKLFF.

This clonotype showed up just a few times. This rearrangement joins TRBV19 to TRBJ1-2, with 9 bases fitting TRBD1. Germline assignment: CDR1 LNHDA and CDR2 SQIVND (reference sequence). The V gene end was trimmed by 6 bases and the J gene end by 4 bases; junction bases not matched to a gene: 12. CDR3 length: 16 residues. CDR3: CASSQENRGRIYGYTF. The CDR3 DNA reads TGTGCCAGTAGCCAGGAAAACAGGGGGCGGATCTATGGCTACACCTTC.

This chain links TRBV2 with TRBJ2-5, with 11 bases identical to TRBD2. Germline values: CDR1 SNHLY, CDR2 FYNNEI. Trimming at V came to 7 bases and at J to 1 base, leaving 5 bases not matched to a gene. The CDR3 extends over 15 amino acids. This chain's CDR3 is CASKALAGGQETQYF. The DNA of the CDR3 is TGTGCCAGCAAGGCTCTAGCGGGGGGCCAAGAGACCCAGTACTTC. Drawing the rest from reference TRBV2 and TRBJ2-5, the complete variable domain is EPEVTQTPSHQVTQMGQEVILRCVPISNHLYFYWYRQILGQKVEFLVSFYNNEISEKSEIFDDQFSVERPDGSNFTLKIRSTKLEDSAMYFCASKALAGGQETQYFGPGTRLLVL.

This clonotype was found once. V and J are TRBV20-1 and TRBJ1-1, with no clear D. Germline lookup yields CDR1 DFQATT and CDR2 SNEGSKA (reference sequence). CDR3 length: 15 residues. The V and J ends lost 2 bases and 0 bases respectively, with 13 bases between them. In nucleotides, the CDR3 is TGCAGTGCTAGATATCCCGGACTAATGAACACTGAAGCTTTCTTT. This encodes CSARYPGLMNTEAFF.

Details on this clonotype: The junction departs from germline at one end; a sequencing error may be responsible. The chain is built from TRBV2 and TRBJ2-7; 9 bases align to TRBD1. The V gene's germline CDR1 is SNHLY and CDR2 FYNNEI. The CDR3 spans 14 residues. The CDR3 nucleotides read TGTGCCAGCACTGAACAGGGGGCATTCTACGAGCAGTACTTC. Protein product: CASTEQGAFYEQYF.

The CDR3 loop reads CASSRRDRGAFF. The CDR3 region has the DNA TGTGCCAGCAGTAGGCGGGATCGGGGGGCTTTCTTT. This chain joins TRBV6-5 and TRBJ1-1; D might be TRBD1 (5 bases). Germline CDR1 and CDR2: MNHEY and SVGAGI. This CDR3 spans 12 amino acids. V was trimmed by 5 bases and J by 11 bases, leaving 15 bases between them.